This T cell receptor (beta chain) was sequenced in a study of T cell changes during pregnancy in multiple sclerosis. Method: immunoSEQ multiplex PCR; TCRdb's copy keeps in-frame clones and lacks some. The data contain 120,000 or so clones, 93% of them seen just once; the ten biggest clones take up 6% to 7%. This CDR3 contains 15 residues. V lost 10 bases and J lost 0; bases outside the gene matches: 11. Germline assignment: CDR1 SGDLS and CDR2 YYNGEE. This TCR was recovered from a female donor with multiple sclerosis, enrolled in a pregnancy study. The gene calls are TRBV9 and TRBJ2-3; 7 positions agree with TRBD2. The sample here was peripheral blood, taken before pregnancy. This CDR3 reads CAHGRLAASTDTQYF. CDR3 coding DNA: TGTGCCCATGGTAGGCTAGCGGCTAGCACAGATACGCAGTATTTT.